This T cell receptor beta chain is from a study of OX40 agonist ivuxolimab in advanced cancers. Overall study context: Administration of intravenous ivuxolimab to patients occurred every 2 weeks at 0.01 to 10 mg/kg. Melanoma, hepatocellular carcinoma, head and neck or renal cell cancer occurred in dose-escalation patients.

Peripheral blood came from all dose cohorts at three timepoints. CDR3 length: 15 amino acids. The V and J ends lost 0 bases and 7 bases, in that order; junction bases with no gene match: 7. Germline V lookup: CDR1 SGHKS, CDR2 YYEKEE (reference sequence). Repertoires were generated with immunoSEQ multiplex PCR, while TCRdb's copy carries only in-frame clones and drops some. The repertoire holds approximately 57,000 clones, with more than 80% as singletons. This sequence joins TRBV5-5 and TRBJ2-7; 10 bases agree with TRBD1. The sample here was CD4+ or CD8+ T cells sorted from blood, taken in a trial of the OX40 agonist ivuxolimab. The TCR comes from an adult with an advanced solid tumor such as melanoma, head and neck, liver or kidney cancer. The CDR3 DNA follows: TGTGCCAGCAGCTTGGCAGGGACAGGGGTAAGGGAGCAGTACTTC. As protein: CASSLAGTGVREQYF. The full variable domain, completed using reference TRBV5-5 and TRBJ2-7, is DAGVTQSPTHLIKTRGQQVTLRCSPISGHKSVSWYQQVLGQGPQFIFQYYEKEERGRGNFPDRFSARQFPNYSSELNVNALLLGDSALYLCASSLAGTGVREQYFGPGTRLTVT.